The present T cell receptor beta chain was sequenced within a study of blood T cell repertoires in COVID-19. The overall study: Nucleic acid was either cDNA or gDNA, and it came from T cells, B-cell-depleted T cells, or PBMCs.

Using immunoSEQ multiplex PCR, the repertoire was profiled, and TCRdb retains in-frame clones only, with some absent. The sample carries about 260,000 clones, 83% recorded once. Only one count was recorded for this clone. The V gene's germline CDR1 is KGHDR and CDR2 SFDVKD. The CDR3 spans 19 residues. V lost 3 bases, J lost 8 bases, and 21 bases stayed unmatched. Sequencing was performed on peripheral blood. The chain is built from TRBV24-1 and TRBJ2-3; TRBD2 agrees at 8 bases. The receptor was isolated from a woman aged 45-65 years who had recovered from COVID-19. CDR3 region: CATSDPGMGGAIAGFTQYF. The CDR3 DNA is TGTGCCACCAGTGATCCAGGGATGGGGGGCGCGATAGCGGGATTTACGCAGTATTTT.